This entry lists 10 T cell receptor beta chains sequenced from one sample in a study of identical twins. From the 5' RACE reads, TCRdb called clonotypes with MiXCR, one entry per CDR3 protein. The table records some 900,000 distinct CDR3 sequences, about 12% of them present only once. Another study also made use of these data, one on yellow fever vaccine responses in identical twins.

Sequencing used PBMCs. The receptors shown here come from a woman younger than 30 in good health.

This chain links TRBV5-1 with TRBJ1-5, with 11 bases lining up with TRBD1. Germline values: CDR1 SGHRS, CDR2 YFSETQ. This CDR3 spans 15 amino acids. Trimming cost V 4 bases and J 7 bases; bases outside gene matches: 7. CDR3 in DNA: TGCGCCAGCAGCCGGACAGGGGGCGACGAACAGCCCCAGCATTTT. This gives the protein CASSRTGGDEQPQHF. The whole variable domain, filled in from reference TRBV5-1 and TRBJ1-5, reads KAGVTQTPRYLIKTRGQQVTLSCSPISGHRSVSWYQQTPGQGLQFLFEYFSETQRNKGNFPGRFSGRQFSNSRSEMNVSTLELGDSALYLCASSRTGGDEQPQHFGDGTRLSIL.

The rearrangement joins TRBV6-1 to TRBJ1-6; 7 nucleotides line up with TRBD1. From germline, CDR1 is MNHNS and CDR2 SASEGT. The CDR3 consists of 15 residues. The J segment lost 6 bases and the V segment lost 0 bases, leaving 2 bases of the junction unmatched. The CDR3 region is CASSEAGTANSPLHF. The CDR3 region has the DNA TGTGCCAGCAGTGAAGCCGGGACAGCTAATTCACCCCTCCACTTT.

This clonotype has only a few counts. The rearrangement links TRBV29-1 to TRBJ1-2; 11 nucleotides align to TRBD1. Germline values: CDR1 SQVTM, CDR2 ANQGSEA. This CDR3 has 14 amino acids. The V and J ends lost 4 bases and 3 bases, in that order; junction bases with no gene match: 4. The CDR3 nucleotides read TGCAGCGTTGCGAGGGGACAGGGGGACTATGGCTACACCTTC. Its protein product is CSVARGQGDYGYTF.

The sample holds many counts of this clonotype. The chain is built from TRBV12-3 or TRBV12-4 and TRBJ1-1, with 10 bases fitting TRBD1. The CDR3 runs to 14 residues. Trimming at V came to 3 bases and at J to 5 bases, leaving 3 bases not matched to a gene. The CDR3 loop is CASSFDRGHTEAFF. DNA of the CDR3: TGTGCCAGCAGTTTCGACAGGGGGCATACTGAAGCTTTCTTT.

This clonotype came up a few times. The rearrangement joins TRBV11-2 to TRBJ2-1, with TRBD2 identical over 8 bases. CDR3 length equals 18 residues. After removal of 1 base from V and 6 bases from J, the junction contained 14 bases not matched to a gene. The germline V gene has CDR1 SGHAT and CDR2 FQNNGV. As DNA, the CDR3 is TGTGCCAGCAGCTTAGGAGGACTAGCTCGAGCGGGCCTCAATGAGCAGTTCTTC. Its protein product is CASSLGGLARAGLNEQFF.

This clonotype was detected a few times. The rearrangement joins TRBV5-1 to TRBJ2-6; TRBD2 aligns across 9 bases. After removal of 3 bases from V and 7 bases from J, the junction contained 5 bases not matched to a gene. The CDR3 has 15 residues. Germline V gene lookup returns CDR1 SGHRS and CDR2 YFSETQ. CDR3: CASSSGTSLANVLTF. The DNA for the CDR3 is TGCGCCAGCAGCTCCGGGACTAGCTTAGCCAACGTCCTGACTTTC. The whole variable domain, remainder taken from reference TRBV5-1 and TRBJ2-6, is KAGVTQTPRYLIKTRGQQVTLSCSPISGHRSVSWYQQTPGQGLQFLFEYFSETQRNKGNFPGRFSGRQFSNSRSEMNVSTLELGDSALYLCASSSGTSLANVLTFGAGSRLTVL.

This clonotype was observed a few times. The CDR3 DNA reads as TGTGCCAGCAGCCGGGCGGGGTTGAACACCGGGGAGCTGTTTTTT. Amino acid sequence: CASSRAGLNTGELFF. This chain connects TRBV7-6 to TRBJ2-2; a possible D gene is TRBD2 (6 bases). CDR1 is SGHVS, CDR2 FNYEAQ, per germline. This CDR3 is 15 amino acids long. Trimming removed 5 bases at V and 1 base at J, with 11 bases between.

The V gene is TRBV5-1, the J gene TRBJ2-1; D uncertain. The CDR3 spans 14 residues. V shed 1 base and J shed 8 bases, with 13 bases lying between them. Germline CDR1 SGHRS, CDR2 YFSETQ. CDR3 DNA: TGCGCCAGCAGCTTGAATGGGGATGGGGATGAGCAGTTCTTC. This codes for CASSLNGDGDEQFF. The variable domain in full, with the rest retrieved from reference TRBV5-1 and TRBJ2-1, is KAGVTQTPRYLIKTRGQQVTLSCSPISGHRSVSWYQQTPGQGLQFLFEYFSETQRNKGNFPGRFSGRQFSNSRSEMNVSTLELGDSALYLCASSLNGDGDEQFFGPGTRLTVL.

This clonotype was recorded a few times. The chain uses TRBV7-9 and TRBJ2-3, with D uncertain. The CDR3 runs to 14 residues. Per germline, CDR1 SEHNR and CDR2 FQNEAQ (reference sequence). The ends were cut back, 5 bases at V and 6 bases at J, with 15 bases in the middle. CDR3 residues: CASSPRSGEDTQYF. DNA of the CDR3: TGTGCCAGCAGCCCTCGGTCCGGTGAGGATACGCAGTATTTT.

This clonotype was recorded at least ten times. The chain recombines TRBV28 with TRBJ2-3; 7 positions match TRBD2. Germline-derived CDR1 and CDR2 are MDHEN and SYDVKM. V lost 8 bases and J lost 3; bases outside the gene matches: 14. The CDR3 length is 16 residues. The CDR3 DNA sequence: TGTGCCAGCCCCCCGTTGGGGCGGGAGTGGACAGATACGCAGTATTTT. Amino acids: CASPPLGREWTDTQYF.